This note documents a single T cell receptor (beta chain) sequence. The CDR3 has 13 amino acids. Germline V gene sequence: CDR1 SEHNR, CDR2 FQNEAQ (reference sequence). The V and J ends lost 0 bases and 8 bases respectively, with 7 bases between them. This sample was taken from a study of long-term antiretroviral therapy in people with HIV. Version v3.0 of the immunoSEQ assay was performed at survey level. Sequenced by immunoSEQ multiplex PCR; TCRdb stores in-frame clones only, minus some. The sample carries roughly 30,000 clones, 91% recorded once. The samples comprised roughly 0.9-11 million cryopreserved PBMC ahead of DNA extraction.

This receptor was identified in a man between 18 and 29 years old with HIV. The V and J genes are TRBV7-9 and TRBJ2-2; D is undetermined. Sequenced material: unsorted PBMCs, taken 3.1 years after starting antiretroviral therapy. The CDR3 DNA sequence: TGTGCCAGCAGCTTAGCCCCACCTGGGGAGCTGTTTTTT. It is translated as CASSLAPPGELFF. Full variable domain (remainder filled in from reference TRBV7-9 and TRBJ2-2): DTGVSQNPRHKITKRGQNVTFRCDPISEHNRLYWYRQTLGQGPEFLTYFQNEAQLEKSRLLSDRFSAERPKGSFSTLEIQRTEQGDSAMYLCASSLAPPGELFFGEGSRLTVL.